This T cell receptor (beta chain) derives from a study of identical twins. Broader study findings: Out-of-frame TCR alpha sharing observed in monozygotic twins exceeded model estimates. While abundant cord blood beta clonotypes carried fewer insertions, memory repertoires showed no such pattern.

CDR3 length: 15 amino acids. V lost 3 bases, J lost 6 bases, and 9 bases stayed unmatched. Germline values: CDR1 MGHDK, CDR2 SYGVNS. After template switching added a universal primer site, the resulting cDNA carried unique molecular identifiers. TCRdb re-called the 5' RACE reads with MiXCR, one entry per CDR3 protein. The sample records around 240,000 distinct CDR3 sequences, about 7.3% being singletons. This clonotype was seen more than once but under ten times. As yet, its antigen is unknown. Each donor was a healthy Caucasian. This sample was also put to use in a study of yellow fever vaccine responses in identical twins.

The source of this sequence is a woman younger than 30 in good health. The sequenced sample consisted of memory (CD45RO+) T cells sorted from blood. The chain combines TRBV25-1 with TRBJ2-5; TRBD2 matches at 8 bases. CDR3 in DNA: TGTGCCAGCAGTGATTTCCGGGGGGGCCTCCAGACCCAGTACTTC. Its translation is CASSDFRGGLQTQYF.